This TCR beta chain originates from a study of beta chain features in type 1 diabetes. This clone has just a few counts. Its antigen is currently unknown. The CDR3 has 14 residues. Trimming took 3 bases from V and 9 from J; bases not matched to a gene: 3. Germline CDR1 and CDR2: KGHSH and LQKENI. Every isolated RNA sample was fully reverse transcribed, so sequencing captured expressed TCRB transcripts. Profiled with immunoSEQ multiplex PCR; TCRdb holds only in-frame clones, not every one. Of some 900,000 clones detected, 15% to 20% appear once; the ten largest clones hold about 0.025%. Overall study findings and caveats: Cells expressing TCR highly could be over-represented by cDNA sequencing.

The authors took one heparinised blood draw, averaging approximately 110 mL, from each donor. The chain has TRBV18 and TRBJ2-1, with TRBD2 identical over 12 bases. The sequenced sample consisted of naive CD4+ T cells from blood. The source is a woman aged 18-29 years in good health. CDR3 sequence (DNA): TGTGCCAGCTCACCGACTAGCGGGAGTGCTGAGCAGTTCTTC. Its protein is CASSPTSGSAEQFF. Full variable domain (remainder filled in from reference TRBV18 and TRBJ2-1): NAGVMQNPRHLVRRRGQEARLRCSPMKGHSHVYWYRQLPEEGLKFMVYLQKENIIDESGMPKERFSAEFPKEGPSILRIQQVVRGDSAAYFCASSPTSGSAEQFFGPGTRLTVL.